A selection of T cell receptor beta chains follows, all from one sample in a study of spatial heterogeneity in lung cancer. TCRdb re-derived calls from the 5' RACE reads in MiXCR, one entry per CDR3 protein. The repertoire consists of about 44,000 distinct CDR3 sequences, with roughly 13% occurring once and the leading ten covering 50% to 65%. The sample was PBMCs, taken at surgery. Receptors originate from a male donor with early-stage non-small cell lung cancer. Each CDR3 is given with its conserved first and last residue. The D gene is left open where the match is weak. Clone sizes are given selectively: once, few, many, or a class where the clone is expanded.

>.|TRBV12-3/TRBV12-4|.|TRBJ1-5|14
CASSFQGIGQPQHF
TGTGCCAGCAGTTTTCAGGGAATCGGACAGCCCCAGCATTTT
>many|TRBV29-1|.|TRBJ1-1|15
CSVDPGGTWNTEAFF
TGCAGCGTTGACCCCGGCGGGACCTGGAACACTGAAGCTTTCTTT
>.|TRBV10-1|.|TRBJ2-4|15
CASSELMAGFNIQYF
TGCGCCAGCAGTGAGTTAATGGCAGGGTTCAACATTCAGTACTTC
>few|TRBV4-1|TRBD1|TRBJ1-5|16
CASSPDAGQGWQPQHF
TGCGCCAGCAGCCCTGACGCGGGACAGGGTTGGCAGCCCCAGCATTTT
>.|TRBV9|.|TRBJ1-5|15
CASSPQQGIDQPQHF
TGTGCCAGCAGCCCACAACAGGGTATTGATCAGCCCCAGCATTTT
>few|TRBV28|TRBD1|TRBJ2-3|15
CASSLPGQVADTQYF
TGTGCCAGCAGCCTGCCGGGACAGGTGGCAGATACGCAGTATTTT
>many|TRBV3-1|.|TRBJ1-1|13
CASSQSPQPEAFF
TGTGCCAGCAGCCAAAGTCCGCAGCCAGAAGCTTTCTTT
>few|TRBV19|TRBD2|TRBJ2-1|15
CASSMASGPYNEQFF
TGTGCCAGTAGTATGGCTAGCGGGCCTTACAATGAGCAGTTCTTC
>.|TRBV20-1|TRBD2|TRBJ2-1|15
CSARSLAGDYNEQFF
TGCAGTGCTAGATCTCTAGCGGGGGACTACAATGAGCAGTTCTTC
>.|TRBV20-1|TRBD1|TRBJ1-5|14
CSAAGTGGGQPQHF
TGCAGTGCCGCCGGGACAGGGGGCGGTCAGCCCCAGCATTTT
>few|TRBV5-1|TRBD2|TRBJ2-7|14
CASSLELAGDEQYF
TGCGCCAGCAGCTTGGAACTAGCGGGGGACGAGCAGTACTTC
>.|TRBV12-3/TRBV12-4|.|TRBJ2-3|12
CASTIGTDTQYF
TGTGCCAGCACTATCGGCACAGATACGCAGTATTTT
>many|TRBV29-1|.|TRBJ1-2|13
CSVAGLLSSGYTF
TGCAGCGTGGCAGGGCTCCTATCGTCTGGCTACACCTTC
>.|TRBV28|.|TRBJ2-7|15
CASSLYRLTSYEQYF
TGTGCCAGCAGTTTATATAGGCTCACTTCCTACGAGCAGTACTTC
>few|TRBV5-1|.|TRBJ1-1|13
CASSGQTNTEAFF
TGCGCCAGCAGCGGACAGACCAACACTGAAGCTTTCTTT
>few|TRBV10-3|.|TRBJ1-2|15
CAISLPGPNLLGYTF
TGTGCCATCAGTTTACCCGGGCCTAATCTCCTCGGCTACACCTTC
>many|TRBV6-5|.|TRBJ1-3|15
CASSLQGFSGNTIYF
TGTGCCAGCAGTTTACAGGGATTTTCTGGAAACACCATATATTTT
>few|TRBV20-1|.|TRBJ1-5|14
CSARAMTAHQPQHF
TGCAGTGCTAGAGCGATGACAGCTCATCAGCCCCAGCATTTT
>.|TRBV29-1|TRBD1|TRBJ1-3|13
CSVADRGGNTIYF
TGCAGCGTTGCAGACAGGGGGGGAAACACCATATATTTT
>few|TRBV5-1|.|TRBJ1-6|14
CASSFRRVDSPLHF
TGCGCCAGCAGCTTCCGCAGGGTTGATTCACCCCTCCACTTT
>few|TRBV6-2/TRBV6-3|.|TRBJ2-7|11
CASSYSHEQYF
TGTGCCAGCAGTTACTCTCACGAGCAGTACTTC
>.|TRBV29-1|.|TRBJ2-3|16
CSVPSGVAASTDTQYF
TGCAGCGTCCCAAGTGGGGTAGCGGCTAGCACAGATACGCAGTATTTT
>.|TRBV6-2/TRBV6-3|.|TRBJ2-2|13
CASSYRDTGELFF
TGTGCCAGCAGTTACAGGGACACCGGGGAGCTGTTTTTT
>many|TRBV29-1|.|TRBJ1-5|13
CSVVARGNQPQHF
TGCAGCGTTGTGGCGAGAGGCAATCAGCCCCAGCATTTT
>many|TRBV29-1|TRBD1|TRBJ2-7|14
CSVERQGAPHEQYF
TGCAGCGTTGAGAGACAGGGGGCGCCCCACGAGCAGTACTTC
>medium-sized|TRBV10-3|.|TRBJ2-1|14
CAISESLQVNEQFF
TGTGCCATCAGTGAGTCGCTACAGGTCAATGAGCAGTTCTTC
>few|TRBV20-1|.|TRBJ1-6|16
CSARDSLRGRGSPLHF
TGCAGTGCTAGAGATTCACTCCGGGGGCGAGGTTCACCCCTCCACTTT
>many|TRBV7-2|TRBD2|TRBJ2-7|14
CASSPRLAVYEQYF
TGTGCCAGCAGCCCGCGACTAGCGGTCTACGAGCAGTACTTC
>few|TRBV12-3/TRBV12-4|.|TRBJ2-7|16
CASRLSGSRSSYEQYF
TGTGCCAGCAGACTTAGTGGGTCCAGGAGCTCCTACGAGCAGTACTTC
>few|TRBV19|.|TRBJ1-4|15
CASSATGSLFEKLFF
TGTGCCAGTAGTGCAACAGGGAGCCTCTTTGAAAAACTGTTTTTT
>.|TRBV7-2|TRBD1|TRBJ1-4|16
CASSPRRQGPNEKLFF
TGTGCCAGCAGCCCCCGCCGACAGGGACCTAATGAAAAACTGTTTTTT
>.|TRBV11-2|.|TRBJ1-1|14
CASSLDRGQPVAFF
TGTGCCAGCAGCTTAGATCGGGGTCAGCCGGTGGCTTTCTTT
>.|TRBV6-5|TRBD2|TRBJ2-7|15
CASSYFGREAREQYF
TGTGCCAGCAGTTACTTCGGCCGGGAGGCCCGCGAGCAGTACTTC
>.|TRBV7-2|.|TRBJ1-2|15
CASSLMGWEGVGYTF
TGTGCCAGCAGCTTAATGGGCTGGGAAGGGGTCGGCTACACCTTC
>many|TRBV7-9|.|TRBJ2-7|14
CASSLFGGSYEQYF
TGTGCCAGCAGCTTGTTCGGAGGCTCCTACGAGCAGTACTTC
>.|TRBV4-1|.|TRBJ1-4|16
CASSQVSTGTYEKLFF
TGCGCCAGCAGCCAAGTCTCAACCGGGACCTATGAAAAACTGTTTTTT
>.|TRBV7-9|.|TRBJ2-5|16
CASNLPSTGEGETQYF
TGTGCCAGCAACTTGCCCTCGACAGGGGAGGGAGAGACCCAGTACTTC
>.|TRBV20-1|TRBD2|TRBJ2-3|13
CRPSGGTTDTQYF
TGCAGACCCAGCGGGGGGACCACAGATACGCAGTATTTT
>.|TRBV7-2|TRBD2|TRBJ2-3|15
CASSPGTSPLHTQYF
TGTGCCAGCAGCCCCGGGACTAGCCCGTTACATACGCAGTATTTT
>.|TRBV6-6|TRBD2|TRBJ2-3|17
CASSYTLAGGGADTQYF
TGTGCCAGCAGTTACACACTAGCGGGGGGAGGCGCAGATACGCAGTATTTT
>.|TRBV20-1|.|TRBJ2-3|12
CSAYRDADTQYF
TGCAGTGCCTACAGGGATGCAGATACGCAGTATTTT
>many|TRBV3-1|TRBD2|TRBJ2-3|15
CASSPVLAGEDTQYF
TGTGCCAGCAGCCCGGTACTAGCGGGGGAAGATACGCAGTATTTT
>few|TRBV4-1|.|TRBJ2-1|13
CASSQLLVSEQFF
TGCGCCAGCAGCCAACTCCTAGTCTCTGAGCAGTTCTTC
>.|TRBV7-2|TRBD1|TRBJ2-5|13
CASSTDRGKTQYF
TGTGCCAGCAGCACGGACAGGGGGAAGACCCAGTACTTC
>many|TRBV6-6|.|TRBJ1-4|14
CASSYARLNEKLFF
TGTGCCAGCAGTTACGCACGGCTTAATGAAAAACTGTTTTTT
>.|TRBV18|TRBD1|TRBJ1-5|18
CASSQTGTGENSNQPQHF
TGTGCCAGCTCACAAACCGGGACAGGGGAGAATAGCAATCAGCCCCAGCATTTT
>many|TRBV10-2|TRBD1|TRBJ1-3|15
CASSDGQGSGNTIYF
TGCGCCAGCAGCGACGGACAGGGCTCTGGAAACACCATATATTTT
>few|TRBV18|.|TRBJ1-1|15
CASSAGGPRGAEAFF
TGTGCCAGCTCCGCTGGGGGGCCGCGAGGGGCTGAAGCTTTCTTT
>few|TRBV3-1|.|TRBJ1-1|12
CASSQASRAAFF
TGTGCCAGCAGCCAAGCGTCTCGAGCGGCTTTCTTT
>.|TRBV6-2/TRBV6-3|TRBD1|TRBJ1-4|16
CASSYSGDRDGEKLFF
TGTGCCAGCAGTTACTCGGGGGACAGGGACGGTGAAAAACTGTTTTTT
>.|TRBV6-1|TRBD1|TRBJ2-1|14
CASSANRGPNEQFF
TGTGCCAGCAGTGCAAACAGGGGGCCGAATGAGCAGTTCTTC
>many|TRBV9|.|TRBJ1-1|15
CASSFGRAMNTEAFF
TGTGCCAGCAGCTTCGGCAGGGCCATGAACACTGAAGCTTTCTTT
>few|TRBV6-5|TRBD1|TRBJ1-1|14
CASRLTGGSAEAFF
TGTGCCAGCAGGCTGACAGGGGGCTCGGCTGAAGCTTTCTTT
>.|TRBV7-7|.|TRBJ2-5|14
CASSLGTFEETQYF
TGTGCTAGCAGCTTAGGTACTTTCGAAGAGACCCAGTACTTC
>.|TRBV20-1|.|TRBJ1-2|15
CSARLTGEDNYGYTF
TGCAGTGCTAGGCTGACAGGAGAGGATAACTATGGCTACACCTTC
>.|TRBV7-2|.|TRBJ1-3|14
CASSSSPSGNTIYF
TGTGCCAGCAGCTCCAGCCCATCTGGAAACACCATATATTTT
>few|TRBV27|TRBD2|TRBJ2-1|16
CASRRLAGGRWDEQFF
TGTGCCAGCAGGCGACTAGCGGGAGGGAGGTGGGATGAGCAGTTCTTC
>many|TRBV12-3/TRBV12-4|.|TRBJ1-2|14
CASSWRGANYGYTF
TGTGCCAGCAGTTGGCGTGGAGCGAACTATGGCTACACCTTC
>few|TRBV5-1|.|TRBJ2-1|15
CASSGTGSSYNEQFF
TGCGCCAGCAGCGGCACAGGGAGCTCCTACAATGAGCAGTTCTTC